This TCR beta chain was retrieved from a study of shared clonotypes between healthy human individuals. The run depth of the assay was deep. Some clones are missing from TCRdb's copy, which holds only in-frame ones; the method was immunoSEQ multiplex PCR. The repertoire holds around 500,000 clones, with 76% as singletons. This clone was seen just once. The germline V gene has CDR1 SGHAT and CDR2 FQNNGV. With V trimmed by 5 bases and J by 5 bases, 4 bases remained unmatched. This CDR3 region has 13 residues. This clonotype was obtained from a woman in her thirties or forties in good health. Some clones in this sample may be carry-over from other donors' samples. The chain recombines TRBV11-2 with TRBJ1-1; 8 bases align to TRBD1. Sequences were obtained from PBMCs. In nucleotides, the CDR3 is TGTGCCAGCAGCGCGGGACAGGCGACTGAAGCTTTCTTT. Protein: CASSAGQATEAFF.